This T cell receptor (beta chain) was recorded in a study of T cell responses to AZD1222 COVID-19 vaccine. This CDR3 spans 12 amino acids. Trimming took 3 bases from V and 4 from J, leaving 3 bases between them. Germline V lookup: CDR1 LNHDA, CDR2 SQIVND (reference sequence). This clone has only a few counts. Measured with immunoSEQ multiplex PCR; TCRdb has only the in-frame clones, and not every one. The repertoire holds some 150,000 clones, with 90% as singletons. J is TRBJ2-2 and V is TRBV19; no definite D call. The source was peripheral blood, collected 28 days after the second AZD1222 dose. The source is an adult who received the AZD1222 COVID-19 vaccine. CDR3 sequence reads: CASSIGTGELFF. CDR3 in DNA: TGTGCCAGTAGTATCGGCACCGGGGAGCTGTTTTTT.